This T cell receptor (beta chain) was identified in a study of TIL therapy for anti-PD-1-resistant metastatic lung cancer. Time point here: pre-treatment sample, taken before nivolumab and TIL therapy. Trimming at V came to 4 bases and at J to 2 bases, leaving 8 bases not matched to a gene. Germline values: CDR1 SGHAT, CDR2 FQNNGV. The CDR3 loop spans 16 amino acids. The libraries were made with immunoSEQ v3. The method was immunoSEQ multiplex PCR; TCRdb's version includes in-frame clones alone and lacks a portion of them. The repertoire holds about 50,000 clones, with about 86% as singletons. This chain uses TRBV11-2 with TRBJ1-3; 7 bases are shared with TRBD1. This receptor was taken from a person aged 25 to 79 with non-small cell lung cancer. The sequencing here drew on blood, taken at baseline. The CDR3 DNA follows: TGTGCCAGCAGCTCTCTAAGGGGGCTCCCTGGAAACACCATATATTTT. Protein: CASSSLRGLPGNTIYF.